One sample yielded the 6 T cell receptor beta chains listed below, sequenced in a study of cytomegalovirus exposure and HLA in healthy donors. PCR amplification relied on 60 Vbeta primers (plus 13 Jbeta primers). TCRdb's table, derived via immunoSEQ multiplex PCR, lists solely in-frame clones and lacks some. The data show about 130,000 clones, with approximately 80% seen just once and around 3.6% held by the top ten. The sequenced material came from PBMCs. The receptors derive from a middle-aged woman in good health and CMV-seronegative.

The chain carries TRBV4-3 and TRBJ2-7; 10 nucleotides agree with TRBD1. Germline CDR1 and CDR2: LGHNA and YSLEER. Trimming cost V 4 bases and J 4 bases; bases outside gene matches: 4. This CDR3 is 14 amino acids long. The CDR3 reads CASSPGTGDYEQYF. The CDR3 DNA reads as TGCGCCAGCAGCCCAGGGACAGGGGATTACGAGCAGTACTTC.

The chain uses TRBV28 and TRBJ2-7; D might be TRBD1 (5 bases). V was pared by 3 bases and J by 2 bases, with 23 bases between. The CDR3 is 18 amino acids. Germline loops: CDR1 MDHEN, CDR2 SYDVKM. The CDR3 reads CASSLTLTAPLITYEQYF. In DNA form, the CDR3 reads TGTGCCAGCAGTTTGACCCTGACAGCACCCCTAATAACCTACGAGCAGTACTTC.

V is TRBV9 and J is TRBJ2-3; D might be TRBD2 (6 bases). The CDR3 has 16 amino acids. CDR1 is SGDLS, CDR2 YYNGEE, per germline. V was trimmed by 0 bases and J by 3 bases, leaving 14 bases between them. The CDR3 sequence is CASSVEVSGITDTQYF. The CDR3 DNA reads TGTGCCAGCAGCGTAGAGGTTAGCGGCATTACAGATACGCAGTATTTT. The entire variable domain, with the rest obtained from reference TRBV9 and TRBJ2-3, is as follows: DSGVTQTPKHLITATGQRVTLRCSPRSGDLSVYWYQQSLDQGLQFLIQYYNGEERAKGNILERFSAQQFPDLHSELNLSSLELGDSALYFCASSVEVSGITDTQYFGPGTRLTVL.

The CDR3 DNA reads TGTGCCAGCAGTTTATGGCCGAGGACCTATAATTCACCCCTCCACTTT. This gives the protein CASSLWPRTYNSPLHF. The chain has TRBV27 and TRBJ1-6; unclear D gene. V was clipped by 1 base and J by 2 bases, with 9 bases between them. CDR3 length equals 16 residues. Germline V CDR1 and CDR2: MNHEY, SMNVEV (reference sequence).

CDR3 region: CASSLAGGSYGYTF. Here the CDR3 DNA reads TGCGCCAGCAGCTTGGCGGGAGGGAGCTATGGCTACACCTTC. This rearrangement joins TRBV5-1 to TRBJ1-2; no firm D call. Germline V CDR1 and CDR2: SGHRS, YFSETQ. CDR3 size: 14 residues. V was clipped by 0 bases and J by 4 bases, with 10 bases between them.

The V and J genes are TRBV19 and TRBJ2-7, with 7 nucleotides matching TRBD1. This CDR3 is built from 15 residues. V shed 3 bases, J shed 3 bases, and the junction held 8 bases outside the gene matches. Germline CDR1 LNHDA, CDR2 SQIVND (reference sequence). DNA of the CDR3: TGTGCCAGTAGTATCCAACAGGGGTTGAACTACGAGCAGTACTTC. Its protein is CASSIQQGLNYEQYF.